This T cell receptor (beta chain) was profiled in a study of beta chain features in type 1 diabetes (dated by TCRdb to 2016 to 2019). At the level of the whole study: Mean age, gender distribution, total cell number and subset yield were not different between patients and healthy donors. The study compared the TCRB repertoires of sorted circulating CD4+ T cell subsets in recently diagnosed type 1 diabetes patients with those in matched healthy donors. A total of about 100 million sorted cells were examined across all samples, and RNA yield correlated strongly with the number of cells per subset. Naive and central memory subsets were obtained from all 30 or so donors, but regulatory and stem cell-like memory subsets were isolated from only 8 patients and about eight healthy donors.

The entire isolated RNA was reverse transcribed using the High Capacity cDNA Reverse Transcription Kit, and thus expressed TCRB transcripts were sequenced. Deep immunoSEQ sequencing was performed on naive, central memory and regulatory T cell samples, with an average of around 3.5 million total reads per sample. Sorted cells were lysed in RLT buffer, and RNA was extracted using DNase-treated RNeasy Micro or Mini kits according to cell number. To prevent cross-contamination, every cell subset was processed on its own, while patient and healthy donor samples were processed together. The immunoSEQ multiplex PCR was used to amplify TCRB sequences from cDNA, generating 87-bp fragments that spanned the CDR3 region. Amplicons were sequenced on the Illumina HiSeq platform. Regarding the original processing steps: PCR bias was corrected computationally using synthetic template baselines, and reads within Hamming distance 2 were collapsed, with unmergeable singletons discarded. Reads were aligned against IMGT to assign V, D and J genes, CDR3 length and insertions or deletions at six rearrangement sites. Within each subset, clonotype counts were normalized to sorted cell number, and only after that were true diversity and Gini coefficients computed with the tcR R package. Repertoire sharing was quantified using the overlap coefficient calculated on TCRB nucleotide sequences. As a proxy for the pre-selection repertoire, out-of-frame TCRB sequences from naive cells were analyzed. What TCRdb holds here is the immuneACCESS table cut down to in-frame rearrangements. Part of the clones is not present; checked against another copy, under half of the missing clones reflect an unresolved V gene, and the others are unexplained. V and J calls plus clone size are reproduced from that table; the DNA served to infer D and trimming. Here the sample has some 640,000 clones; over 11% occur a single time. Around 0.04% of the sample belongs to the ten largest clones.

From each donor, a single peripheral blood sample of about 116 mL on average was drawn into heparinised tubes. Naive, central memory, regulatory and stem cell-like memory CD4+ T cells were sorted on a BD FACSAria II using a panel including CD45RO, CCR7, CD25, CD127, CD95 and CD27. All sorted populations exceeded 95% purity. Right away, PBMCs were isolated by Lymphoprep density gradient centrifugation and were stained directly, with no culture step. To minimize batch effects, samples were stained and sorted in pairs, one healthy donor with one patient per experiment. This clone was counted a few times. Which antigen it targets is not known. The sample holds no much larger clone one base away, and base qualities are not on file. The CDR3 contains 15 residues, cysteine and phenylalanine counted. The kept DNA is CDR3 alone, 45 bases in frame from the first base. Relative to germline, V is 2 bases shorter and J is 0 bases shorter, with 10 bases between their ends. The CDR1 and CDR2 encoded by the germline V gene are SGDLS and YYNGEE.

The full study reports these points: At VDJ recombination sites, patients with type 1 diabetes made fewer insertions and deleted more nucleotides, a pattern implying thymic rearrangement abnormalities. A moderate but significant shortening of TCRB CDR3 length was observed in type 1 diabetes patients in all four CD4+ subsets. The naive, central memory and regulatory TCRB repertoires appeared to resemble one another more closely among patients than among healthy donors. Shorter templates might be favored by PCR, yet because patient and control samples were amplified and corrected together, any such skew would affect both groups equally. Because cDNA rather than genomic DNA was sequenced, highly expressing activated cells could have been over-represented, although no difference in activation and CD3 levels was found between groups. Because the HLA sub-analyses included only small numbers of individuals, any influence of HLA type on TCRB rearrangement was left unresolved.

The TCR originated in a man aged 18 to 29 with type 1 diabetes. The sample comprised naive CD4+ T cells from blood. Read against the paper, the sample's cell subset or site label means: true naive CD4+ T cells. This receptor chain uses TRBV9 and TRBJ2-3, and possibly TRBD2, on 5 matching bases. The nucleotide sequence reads TGTGCCAGCAGCGTCGCCGGGGATAGCACAGATACGCAGTATTTT. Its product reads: CASSVAGDSTDTQYF.